Each of the 3 T cell receptor beta chains below was sequenced from the same sample in a study of blood T cell repertoires in COVID-19. This table comes from immunoSEQ multiplex PCR, and its TCRdb copy is limited to in-frame clones, with some not included. The data show about 13,000 clones, around 91% seen once. What was sequenced was peripheral blood. The receptor set was obtained from a human donor with active COVID-19. The donor label of this sample is uncertain.

This rearrangement joins TRBV2 to TRBJ1-1; 8 positions agree with TRBD1. The ends lost 4 bases at V and 0 bases at J; junction bases unmatched: 1. The CDR3 is 14 amino acids. The V gene's germline CDR1 is SNHLY and CDR2 FYNNEI. The CDR3 nucleotides are TGTGCCAGCAGTGGGGACAGGATGAACACTGAAGCTTTCTTT. Translated: CASSGDRMNTEAFF.

The chain employs TRBV2 and TRBJ1-4; D unclear. Germline CDR1 and CDR2: SNHLY and FYNNEI. The CDR3 runs to 14 residues. V was clipped by 4 bases and J by 1 base, with 7 bases between them. The CDR3 loop is CASSVLLTNEKLFF. The DNA for the CDR3 is TGTGCCAGCAGTGTTCTCCTAACTAATGAAAAACTGTTTTTT. Looking up the rest from reference TRBV2 and TRBJ1-4 gives the full variable domain: EPEVTQTPSHQVTQMGQEVILRCVPISNHLYFYWYRQILGQKVEFLVSFYNNEISEKSEIFDDQFSVERPDGSNFTLKIRSTKLEDSAMYFCASSVLLTNEKLFFGSGTQLSVL.

The chain uses TRBV2 and TRBJ1-4; maybe TRBD1 (5 bases). The V and J ends lost 4 bases and 2 bases respectively, with 11 bases between them. The CDR3 is made up of 15 amino acids. Germline loops: CDR1 SNHLY, CDR2 FYNNEI. The CDR3 sequence is CASSAGGVTNEKLFF. CDR3 DNA: TGTGCCAGCAGTGCTGGGGGGGTCACTAATGAAAAACTGTTTTTT.